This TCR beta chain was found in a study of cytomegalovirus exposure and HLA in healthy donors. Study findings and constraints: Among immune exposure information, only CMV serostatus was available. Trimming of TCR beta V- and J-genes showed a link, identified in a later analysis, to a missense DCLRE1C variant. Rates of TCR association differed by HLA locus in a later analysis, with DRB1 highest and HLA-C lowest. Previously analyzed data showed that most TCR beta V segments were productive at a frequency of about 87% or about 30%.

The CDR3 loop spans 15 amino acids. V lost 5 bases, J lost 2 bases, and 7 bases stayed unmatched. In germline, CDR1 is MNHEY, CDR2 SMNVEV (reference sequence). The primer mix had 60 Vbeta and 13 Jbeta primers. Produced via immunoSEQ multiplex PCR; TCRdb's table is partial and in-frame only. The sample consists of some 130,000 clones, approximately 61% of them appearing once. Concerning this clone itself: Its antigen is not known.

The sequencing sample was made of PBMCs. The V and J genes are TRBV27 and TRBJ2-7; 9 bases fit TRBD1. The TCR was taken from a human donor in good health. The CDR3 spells CASSHGTGLTYEQYF. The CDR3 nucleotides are TGTGCCAGCAGTCACGGGACAGGGCTTACCTACGAGCAGTACTTC.